This T cell receptor beta chain was identified in a study of T cells after posttransplantation cyclophosphamide. Study findings and constraints: Blood and skin or GI T cell repertoires showed limited TRB overlap. Recipient CMV seropositivity and CMV reactivation strongly tracked TRB clonality. Later post-transplant blood repertoires were often dominated by donor CD8+ memory clones.

Sequencing used immunoSEQ multiplex PCR; TCRdb keeps in-frame clones, though not all of them. The table lists some 9,400 clones, roughly 98% of them singletons. Points on this clone: Its specificity is unknown.

Germline CDR1 SQVTM, CDR2 ANQGSEA. This CDR3 contains 13 residues. Trimming stripped 5 bases from V and 3 bases from J, with 10 bases between. Cells defined as naive were viable CD3+CD4+ or CD3+CD8+ and CCR7+CD45RA+CD45RO-CD95-CD27+CD28+. This related bone marrow graft donor gave peripheral blood on the day of marrow donation. The sequence came from a woman in her fifties or sixties in good health, CMV-negative, and a related stem cell transplant donor. This rearrangement joins TRBV29-1 to TRBJ2-2, with TRBD2 as a possible D gene (5 bases). Sequenced material: naive CD4+ T cells sorted from PBMCs. CDR3 DNA: TGCAGCGTTCGGAGGACGGACACCGGGGAGCTGTTTTTT. Its translation: CSVRRTDTGELFF.